A single sample is the source of the 30 T cell receptor beta chains below, sequenced in a study of T cell responses to AZD1222 COVID-19 vaccine. TCRdb keeps only in-frame clones here, not all; method: immunoSEQ multiplex PCR. The sample holds 90,000 or so clones; roughly 89% are singletons and the top ten take under 3%. The input for sequencing was peripheral blood, taken on day 0 of AZD1222 vaccination. The receptors stem from an adult in good health.

The chain joins TRBV30 to TRBJ2-1; 8 bases align to TRBD2. Germline V gene sequence: CDR1 GTSNPN, CDR2 SVGIG (reference sequence). V was clipped by 3 bases and J by 9 bases; unmatched bases: 7. The CDR3 is 13 residues long. The CDR3 sequence is CAWSSGLEGEQFF. CDR3 sequence (DNA): TGTGCCTGGAGCTCGGGACTAGAGGGTGAGCAGTTCTTC.

This chain links TRBV9 with TRBJ1-1, with 7 bases aligning to TRBD1. This CDR3 has 17 amino acids. Germline V gives CDR1 SGDLS, CDR2 YYNGEE. Unmatched junction bases numbered 11, after V lost 2 bases and J lost 1 base. CDR3 coding DNA: TGTGCCAGCAGCGTCGGAGGGGGCTATACGCCGAACACTGAAGCTTTCTTT. The encoded protein is CASSVGGGYTPNTEAFF.

This chain links TRBV18 with TRBJ1-6; TRBD1 might be the D (5 bases). This CDR3 has 14 residues. CDR1 and CDR2 (germline): KGHSH, LQKENI. The V end was cut by 3 bases, the J end by 10 bases, with 13 bases between. CDR3 region: CASSPDGAGSPLHF. The CDR3 coding sequence is TGTGCCAGCTCACCGGACGGGGCGGGGTCACCCCTCCACTTT.

The rearrangement uses TRBV29-1 and TRBJ1-5; 8 bases fit TRBD1. This CDR3 is 15 amino acids long. From germline, CDR1 is SQVTM and CDR2 ANQGSEA. V was pared by 6 bases and J by 0 bases, with 7 bases of the junction left unmatched. In nucleotides, the CDR3 is TGCAGCGTAGCGGACAGGGATTTTAGCAATCAGCCCCAGCATTTT. Its translation is CSVADRDFSNQPQHF.

This chain uses TRBV18 with TRBJ1-4; D is ambiguous. Trimming removed 2 bases at V and 6 bases at J, with 13 bases between. Germline assignment: CDR1 KGHSH and CDR2 LQKENI. The CDR3 is 15 amino acids. CDR3 sequence reads: CASSPETEVDEKLFF. As DNA, the CDR3 is TGTGCCAGCTCACCAGAAACTGAAGTGGATGAAAAACTGTTTTTT.

V and J are TRBV7-8 and TRBJ2-7; D uncertain. CDR1 is SGHVS and CDR2 is FQNEAQ in the germline V gene. V lost 5 bases to trimming and J lost 5 bases, with 19 bases between them. This CDR3 comprises 15 residues. CDR3 sequence: CASSHAASVGNEQYF. The CDR3 DNA sequence: TGTGCCAGCAGCCACGCCGCGTCCGTAGGGAACGAGCAGTACTTC.

V gene TRBV6-5 combines with J gene TRBJ2-2; D is ambiguous. This CDR3 spans 12 amino acids. V gave up 7 bases and J gave up 2 bases, with 5 bases separating them. Per the germline V gene, CDR1 is MNHEY and CDR2 is SVGAGI. CDR3 nucleotide sequence: TGTGCCAGCAACACCAACACCGGGGAGCTGTTTTTT. This translates into CASNTNTGELFF.

The chain has TRBV9 and TRBJ2-3; D is possibly TRBD2 (5 bases). Trimming cost V 3 bases and J 4 bases, with 6 bases left between them. Germline V gives CDR1 SGDLS, CDR2 YYNGEE. The CDR3 is 12 amino acids. The CDR3 bases are TGTGCCAGCAGCGCGGACTCAGATACGCAGTATTTT. It yields the protein CASSADSDTQYF.

The J gene is TRBJ1-5, the V gene TRBV19, with D unresolved. Germline lookup yields CDR1 LNHDA and CDR2 SQIVND (reference sequence). This CDR3 is built from 16 residues. The germline V and J ends were trimmed by 1 base and 7 bases, with 17 bases remaining between them. The CDR3 sequence is CASSIVGNLNAQPQHF. CDR3 sequence (DNA): TGTGCCAGTAGTATAGTGGGGAACCTAAATGCACAGCCCCAGCATTTT.

The chain is built from TRBV11-2 and TRBJ1-3, with 7 bases that match TRBD1. Germline trimming cut 6 bases from V and 0 bases from J; bases unmatched to any gene: 8. Germline CDR1 and CDR2: SGHAT and FQNNGV. There are 16 residues in the CDR3. CDR3 DNA sequence: TGTGCCAGCAGGTCTATTAGGGGGCCCTCTGGAAACACCATATATTTT. Its protein is CASRSIRGPSGNTIYF.

CDR3 residues: CASSRRSGGSSTDTQYF. The CDR3 nucleotides are TGCGCCAGCAGCCGCCGCAGCGGGGGGTCCTCCACAGATACGCAGTATTTT. The genes are TRBV5-1 and TRBJ2-3; 9 bases fit TRBD2. The CDR3 is 17 residues long. Germline lookup yields CDR1 SGHRS and CDR2 YFSETQ. The ends lost 4 bases at V and 2 bases at J; junction bases unmatched: 11.

The chain employs TRBV2 and TRBJ1-2; D unclear. CDR1 and CDR2 from the germline V gene are SNHLY and FYNNEI. CDR3 length: 13 amino acids. V lost 6 bases to trimming and J lost 8 bases, with 16 bases between them. The CDR3 loop reads CASRATGKGGYTF. The CDR3 nucleotides are TGTGCCAGCAGAGCGACGGGTAAAGGAGGCTACACCTTC.

This chain connects TRBV28 to TRBJ2-1; tentatively, D is TRBD1 (6 bases). From germline, CDR1 is MDHEN and CDR2 SYDVKM. The CDR3 runs to 15 residues. Trimming stripped 4 bases from V and 3 bases from J, with 13 bases between. CDR3 amino acids: CASSSQGILYNEQFF. The DNA for the CDR3 is TGTGCCAGCAGTTCACAGGGAATCCTCTACAATGAGCAGTTCTTC.

This chain uses TRBV4-1 with TRBJ1-1; tentative D call: TRBD1 (5 bases). This CDR3 has 16 residues. Germline V gives CDR1 MGHRA, CDR2 YSYEKL. Trimming took off 3 bases at V and 3 bases at J, with 17 bases between the two ends. CDR3 in amino acids: CASSHSLGTGDTEAFF. CDR3 in DNA: TGCGCCAGCAGCCATAGTTTGGGAACAGGCGACACTGAAGCTTTCTTT.

Turning to this clone: Compared with germline, one end of the junction differs, possibly owing to a read error. At the DNA level, this CDR3 is encoded by other sequences in the same sample as well. The chain uses TRBV14 and TRBJ2-3; D possibly corresponds to TRBD2 (5 bases). This CDR3 is built from 13 residues. Looked up from germline, CDR1 is SGHDN and CDR2 is FVKESK. CDR3 sequence reads: CASSRFSEATQYF. For the CDR3, the DNA is TGTGCCAGCAGCCGGTTTAGCGAGGCTACGCAATATTTT. Full variable domain (outside the CDR3, taken from reference TRBV14 and TRBJ2-3): EAGVTQFPSHSVIEKGQTVTLRCDPISGHDNLYWYRRVMGKEIKFLLHFVKESKQDESGMPNNRFLAERTGGTYSTLKVQPAELEDSGVYFCASSRFSEATQYFGPGTRLTVL.

This clone appeared once. This sequence joins TRBV2 and TRBJ1-1, with 12 bases fitting TRBD1. J was trimmed by 5 bases and V by 4 bases; bases with no gene match: 11. Germline lookup yields CDR1 SNHLY and CDR2 FYNNEI. The CDR3 loop spans 17 amino acids. The DNA for the CDR3 is TGTGCCAGCAGTGCGGGACAGGGGGCTGTATTAGGAACTGAAGCTTTCTTT. Translating it yields CASSAGQGAVLGTEAFF.

The genes are TRBV6-4 and TRBJ2-3; D possibly corresponds to TRBD2 (5 bases). CDR3 length: 14 amino acids. V shed 4 bases and J shed 1 base, with 9 bases lying between them. The V gene's germline CDR1 is MRHNA and CDR2 SNTAGT. The CDR3 protein is CASSASGGTDTQYF. The CDR3 DNA follows: TGTGCCAGCAGTGCCTCCGGGGGCACAGATACGCAGTATTTT.

The CDR3 DNA follows: TGCGCCAGCAGCTGGGACGCAGGGCCGGCTAACTATGGCTACACCTTC. Residues: CASSWDAGPANYGYTF. The V gene is TRBV5-1, the J gene TRBJ1-2, with D perhaps matching TRBD1 (5 bases). Germline values: CDR1 SGHRS, CDR2 YFSETQ. Deletions cut 3 bases from V and 0 bases from J, with 15 bases between. This CDR3 has 16 residues.

Concerning this clone: At the DNA level, this CDR3 is encoded by other sequences in the same sample as well. Here the CDR3 DNA reads TGCGCCAGCAGCTTGGACAGCACAGATACGCAGTATTTT. This codes for CASSLDSTDTQYF. The chain joins TRBV5-1 to TRBJ2-3, with D uncertain. Germline V CDR1 and CDR2: SGHRS, YFSETQ. The CDR3 contains 13 residues. Trimming took 0 bases from V and 0 from J, leaving 2 bases between them.

The J gene is TRBJ2-5, the V gene TRBV6-5; D unclear. Germline V lookup: CDR1 MNHEY, CDR2 SVGAGI. This CDR3 is 15 amino acids long. V lost 0 bases and J 2 bases, leaving 10 bases between the germline ends. The CDR3 region has the DNA TGTGCCAGCAGTTACTCTACGGAGAGGCAAGAGACCCAGTACTTC. Translated: CASSYSTERQETQYF.

V and J are TRBV7-3 and TRBJ2-1; D is undetermined. The CDR3 length is 13 residues. Trimming shortened V by 1 base and J by 7 bases, and 8 bases separated the two germline ends. Germline values: CDR1 SGHTA, CDR2 FQGTGA. The CDR3 spells CASSLRPGNEQFF. The CDR3 DNA reads as TGTGCCAGCAGCTTAAGGCCCGGGAATGAGCAGTTCTTC.

This clone was observed a single time. V gene TRBV5-1 combines with J gene TRBJ2-3; D gene ambiguous. This CDR3 spans 14 amino acids. Trimming removed 3 bases at V and 2 bases at J, with 10 bases between. Germline CDR1 reads SGHRS; CDR2 reads YFSETQ. CDR3 DNA sequence: TGCGCCAGCAGCTCACCTGGCCACACAGATACGCAGTATTTT. It codes for CASSSPGHTDTQYF.

V usage is TRBV9 and J usage is TRBJ2-2, with 14 bases identical to TRBD2. With V trimmed by 2 bases and J by 5 bases, 8 bases remained unmatched. Germline CDR1 SGDLS, CDR2 YYNGEE. This CDR3 is built from 18 residues. The CDR3 loop is CASSVGLAGEAKTGELFF. CDR3 in DNA: TGTGCCAGCAGCGTGGGACTAGCGGGAGAGGCCAAAACCGGGGAGCTGTTTTTT.

The chain combines TRBV7-9 with TRBJ2-7, with 7 bases identical to TRBD2. The trim removed 0 bases at V and 4 bases at J, leaving 3 bases unmatched. Germline V gene data show CDR1 as SEHNR and CDR2 as FQNEAQ (reference sequence). The CDR3 consists of 14 residues. This CDR3 reads CASSLAAGEYEQYF. Here the CDR3 DNA reads TGTGCCAGCAGCTTAGCGGCGGGGGAGTACGAGCAGTACTTC.

The J gene is TRBJ1-2, the V gene TRBV21-1; the D call of TRBD1 is as the table states it, not checked on the DNA. TRBV21-1 is reported as a pseudogene. The CDR3 sequence is 15 residues long. This CDR3 reads CASSKVPRGGYGYTF. DNA of the CDR3: TGTGCCAGCAGCAAAGTTCCAAGAGGGGGCTATGGCTACACCTTC.

Here the CDR3 reads CASSSLLNTEAFF. CDR3 sequence (DNA): TGTGCCAGCAGCTCTCTGCTGAACACTGAAGCTTTCTTT. V and J are TRBV7-2 and TRBJ1-1; D unresolved. The length of the CDR3 is 13 residues. The ends were cut back, 4 bases at V and 0 bases at J, with 6 bases in the middle. CDR1 is SGHTA, CDR2 FQGNSA, per germline.

The chain is built from TRBV4-2 and TRBJ2-7; 9 nucleotides line up with TRBD1. V was clipped by 4 bases and J by 5 bases; unmatched bases: 9. The CDR3 totals 15 residues. Germline V lookup: CDR1 LGHNA, CDR2 YNFKEQ. The CDR3 reads CASSLDGTGTDEQYF. As DNA, the CDR3 is TGTGCCAGCAGCCTAGATGGGACAGGGACCGACGAGCAGTACTTC.

V is TRBV19 and J is TRBJ1-2; TRBD1 agrees at 10 bases. V dropped 6 bases and J dropped 3; count of bases not matched to a gene: 1. Germline lookup yields CDR1 LNHDA and CDR2 SQIVND (reference sequence). This CDR3 is built from 13 residues. CDR3 sequence reads: CASSGTGDYGYTF. CDR3 DNA: TGTGCCAGTAGCGGGACAGGGGACTATGGCTACACCTTC.

This chain connects TRBV19 to TRBJ2-3, with 8 bases aligning to TRBD1. Germline CDR1 LNHDA, CDR2 SQIVND (reference sequence). This CDR3 contains 14 residues. V shed 8 bases, J shed 5 bases, and the junction held 9 bases outside the gene matches. CDR3 residues: CASARDRTLDTQYF. CDR3 sequence (DNA): TGTGCCAGTGCGCGGGACAGGACCTTAGATACGCAGTATTTT.

CDR3 in amino acids: CASSPLGGVKNTEAFF. CDR3 bases: TGTGCCAGCAGCCCGTTAGGGGGCGTGAAGAACACTGAAGCTTTCTTT. V is TRBV7-6 and J is TRBJ1-1; TRBD1 aligns across 7 bases. The CDR3 contains 16 residues. J gave up 1 base and V 5 bases, and 10 bases lay outside the gene matches. Germline V gene lookup returns CDR1 SGHVS and CDR2 FNYEAQ.